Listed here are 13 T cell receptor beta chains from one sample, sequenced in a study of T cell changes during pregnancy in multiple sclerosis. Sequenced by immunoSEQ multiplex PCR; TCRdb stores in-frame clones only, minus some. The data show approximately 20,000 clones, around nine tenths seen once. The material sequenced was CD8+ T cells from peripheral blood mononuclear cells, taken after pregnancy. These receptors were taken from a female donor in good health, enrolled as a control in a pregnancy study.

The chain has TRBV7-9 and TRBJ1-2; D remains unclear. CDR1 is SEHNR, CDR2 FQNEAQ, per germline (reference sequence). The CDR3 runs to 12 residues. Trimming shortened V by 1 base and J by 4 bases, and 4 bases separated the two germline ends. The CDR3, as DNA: TGTGCCAGCAGCTTAGACTCCTATGGCTACACCTTC. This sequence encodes CASSLDSYGYTF. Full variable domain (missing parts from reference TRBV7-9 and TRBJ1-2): DTGVSQNPRHKITKRGQNVTFRCDPISEHNRLYWYRQTLGQGPEFLTYFQNEAQLEKSRLLSDRFSAERPKGSFSTLEIQRTEQGDSAMYLCASSLDSYGYTFGSGTRLTVV.

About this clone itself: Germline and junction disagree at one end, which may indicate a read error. The CDR3 loop is CASSLGTAFEDEQFF. CDR3 DNA sequence: TGTGCTAGCAGCTTAGGGACAGCTTTTGAGGATGAGCAGTTCTTC. The rearrangement joins TRBV7-7 to TRBJ2-1; 7 bases match TRBD1. The CDR3 contains 15 residues. Per germline, CDR1 SSHAT and CDR2 FNYEAQ (reference sequence).

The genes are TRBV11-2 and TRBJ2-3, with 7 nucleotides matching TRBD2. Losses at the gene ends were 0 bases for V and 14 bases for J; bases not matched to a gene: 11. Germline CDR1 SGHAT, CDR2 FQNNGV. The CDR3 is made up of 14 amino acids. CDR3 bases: TGTGCCAGCAGCTTAGATCAGTACGCGGGGGTTGCGTATTTT. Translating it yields CASSLDQYAGVAYF. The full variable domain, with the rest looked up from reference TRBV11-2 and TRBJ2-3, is EAGVAQSPRYKIIEKRQSVAFWCNPISGHATLYWYQQILGQGPKLLIQFQNNGVVDDSQLPKDRFSAERLKGVDSTLKIQPAKLEDSAVYLCASSLDQYAGVAYFGPGTRLTVL.

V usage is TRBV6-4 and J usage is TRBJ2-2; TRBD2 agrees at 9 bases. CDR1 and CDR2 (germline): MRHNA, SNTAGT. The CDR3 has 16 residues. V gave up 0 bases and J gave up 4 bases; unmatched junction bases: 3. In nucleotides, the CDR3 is TGTGCCAGCAGTGACTCTGCGGGGGGGCCCACCGGGGAGCTGTTTTTT. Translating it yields CASSDSAGGPTGELFF.

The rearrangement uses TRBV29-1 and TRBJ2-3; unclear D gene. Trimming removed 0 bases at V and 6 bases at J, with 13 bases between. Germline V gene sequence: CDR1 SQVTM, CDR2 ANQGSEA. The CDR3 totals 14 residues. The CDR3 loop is CSVEDSIKWDTQYF. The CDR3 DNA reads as TGCAGCGTTGAAGATAGCATAAAATGGGATACGCAGTATTTT.

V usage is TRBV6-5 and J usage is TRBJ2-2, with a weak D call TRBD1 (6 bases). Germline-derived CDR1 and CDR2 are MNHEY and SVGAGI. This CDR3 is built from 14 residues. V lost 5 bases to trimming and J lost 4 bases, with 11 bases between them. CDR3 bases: TGTGCCAGCAGTACAGGGTATGGCACCGGGGAGCTGTTTTTT. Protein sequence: CASSTGYGTGELFF.

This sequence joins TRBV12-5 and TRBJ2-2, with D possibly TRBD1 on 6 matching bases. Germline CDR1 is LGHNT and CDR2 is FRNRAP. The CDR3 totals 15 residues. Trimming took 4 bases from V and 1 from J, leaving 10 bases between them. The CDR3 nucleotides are TGTGCTAGTGGTTCCCCGACAGGGAACACCGGGGAGCTGTTTTTT. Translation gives CASGSPTGNTGELFF.

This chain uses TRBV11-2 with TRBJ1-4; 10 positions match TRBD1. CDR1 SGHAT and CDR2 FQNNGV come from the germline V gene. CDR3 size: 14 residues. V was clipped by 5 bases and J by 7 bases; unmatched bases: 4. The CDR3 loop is CASSGQGGTEKLFF. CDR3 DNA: TGTGCCAGCAGCGGACAGGGGGGAACTGAAAAACTGTTTTTT.

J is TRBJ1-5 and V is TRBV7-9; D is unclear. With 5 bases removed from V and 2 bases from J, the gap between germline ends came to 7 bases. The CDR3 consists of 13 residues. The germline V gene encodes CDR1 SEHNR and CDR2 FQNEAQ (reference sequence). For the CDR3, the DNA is TGTGCCAGCAGCGGGCAGCGCAATCAGCCCCAGCATTTT. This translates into CASSGQRNQPQHF.

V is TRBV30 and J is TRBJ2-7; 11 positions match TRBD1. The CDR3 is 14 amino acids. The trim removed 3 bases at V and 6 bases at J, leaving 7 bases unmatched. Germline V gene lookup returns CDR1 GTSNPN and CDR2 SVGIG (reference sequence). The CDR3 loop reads CAWSTGQGVSEQYF. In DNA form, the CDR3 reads TGTGCCTGGAGCACGGGACAGGGGGTAAGCGAGCAGTACTTC.

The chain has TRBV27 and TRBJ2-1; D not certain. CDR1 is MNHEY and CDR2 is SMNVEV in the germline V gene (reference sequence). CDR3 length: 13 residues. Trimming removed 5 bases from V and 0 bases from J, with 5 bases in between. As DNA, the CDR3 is TGTGCCAGCAGTCTCAGCTCCTACAATGAGCAGTTCTTC. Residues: CASSLSSYNEQFF.

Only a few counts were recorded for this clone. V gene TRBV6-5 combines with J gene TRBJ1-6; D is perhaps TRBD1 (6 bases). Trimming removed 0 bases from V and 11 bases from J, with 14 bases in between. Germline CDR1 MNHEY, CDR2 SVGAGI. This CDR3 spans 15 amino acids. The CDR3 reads CASSYSSGGGTPLHF. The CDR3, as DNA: TGTGCCAGCAGTTACTCCAGCGGGGGCGGGACACCCCTCCACTTT.

In DNA form, the CDR3 reads TGTGCCAGCAGTGATTGGGAGACTTCAGATACGCAGTATTTT. Protein product: CASSDWETSDTQYF. The chain is built from TRBV6-1 and TRBJ2-3, with D possibly matching TRBD2 (5 bases). The CDR3 has 14 amino acids. Trimming stripped 3 bases from V and 4 bases from J, with 11 bases between. From germline, CDR1 is MNHNS and CDR2 SASEGT.